The source of this T cell receptor beta chain is a study of T cells in Graves' hyperthyroidism and ophthalmopathy. Study as a whole: Peripheral blood sampling occurred at initial diagnosis, before any treatment. Findings of the study overall: The model predicted ophthalmopathy a median approximately six months before onset.

TCR beta CDR3 regions were amplified from RNA. A first-round RT-PCR of the TCR CDR3 used the HTBI primer set. TCRdb processed the multiplex PCR reads anew with MiXCR; each CDR3 protein has one entry. The sample shows 550,000 to 850,000 distinct CDR3 sequences, about 19% of them seen only once. Patients showing uncontrolled infection, other autoimmune disease, pregnancy or lactation were ineligible. This clonotype occurred many times. What it binds is unknown. Input material: blood. This receptor was identified in a woman aged 50 to 60 with Graves' hyperthyroidism that later progressed to Graves' ophthalmopathy.

CDR3 in DNA: TGCAGTGCAAACCGGGACAGGGATTCACCCCTCCACTTT. It yields the protein CSANRDRDSPLHF. The chain uses TRBV20-1 and TRBJ1-6, with TRBD1 identical over 9 bases. The CDR3 consists of 13 residues. Per the germline V gene, CDR1 is DFQATT and CDR2 is SNEGSKA (reference sequence). V was clipped by 6 bases and J by 8 bases; unmatched bases: 5.